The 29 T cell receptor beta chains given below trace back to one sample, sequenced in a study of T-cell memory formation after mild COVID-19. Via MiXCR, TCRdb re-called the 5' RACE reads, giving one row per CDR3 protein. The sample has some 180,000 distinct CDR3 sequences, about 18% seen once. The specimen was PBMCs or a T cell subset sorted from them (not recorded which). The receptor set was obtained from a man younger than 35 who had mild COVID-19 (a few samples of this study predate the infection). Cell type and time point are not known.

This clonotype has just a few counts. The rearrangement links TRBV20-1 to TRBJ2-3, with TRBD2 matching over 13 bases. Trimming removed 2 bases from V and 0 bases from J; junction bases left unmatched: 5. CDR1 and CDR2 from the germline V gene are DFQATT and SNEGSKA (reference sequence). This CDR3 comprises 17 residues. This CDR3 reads CSARRTSGGASTDTQYF. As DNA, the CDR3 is TGCAGTGCTAGACGGACTAGCGGGGGAGCTAGCACAGATACGCAGTATTTT.

Written as DNA, the CDR3 is TGTGCCAGCAGCAAATCACAGGGGCCTAATTCACCCCTCCACTTT. Protein sequence: CASSKSQGPNSPLHF. The chain has TRBV5-5 and TRBJ1-6, with 7 bases aligning to TRBD1. The germline gives CDR1 SGHKS, CDR2 YYEKEE (reference sequence). CDR3 length equals 15 residues. V shed 4 bases, J shed 6 bases, and the junction held 7 bases outside the gene matches.

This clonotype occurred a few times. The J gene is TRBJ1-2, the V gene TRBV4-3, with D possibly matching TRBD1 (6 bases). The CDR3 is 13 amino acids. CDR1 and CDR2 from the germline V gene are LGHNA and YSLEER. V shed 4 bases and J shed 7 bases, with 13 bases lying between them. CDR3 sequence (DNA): TGCGCCAGCAGCCGTAAGGGGGGGGGTGGCTACACCTTC. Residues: CASSRKGGGGYTF.

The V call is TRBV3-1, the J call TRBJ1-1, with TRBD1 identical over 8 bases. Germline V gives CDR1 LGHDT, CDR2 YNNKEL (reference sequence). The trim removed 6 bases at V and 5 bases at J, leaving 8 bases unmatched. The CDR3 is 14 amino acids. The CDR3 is CASRGQDLVTEAFF. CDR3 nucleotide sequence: TGTGCCAGCAGGGGACAGGACTTGGTAACTGAAGCTTTCTTT.

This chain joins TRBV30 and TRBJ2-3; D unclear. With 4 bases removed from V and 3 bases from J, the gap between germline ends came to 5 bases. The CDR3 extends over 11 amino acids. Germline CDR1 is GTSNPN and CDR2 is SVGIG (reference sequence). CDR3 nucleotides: TGTGCCTGGACCACAACAGATACGCAGTATTTT. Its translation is CAWTTTDTQYF. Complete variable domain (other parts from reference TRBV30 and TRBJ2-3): SQTIHQWPATLVQPVGSPLSLECTVEGTSNPNLYWYRQAAGRGLQLLFYSVGIGQISSEVPQNLSASRPQDRQFILSSKKLLLSDSGFYLCAWTTTDTQYFGPGTRLTVL.

CDR3 sequence reads: CASSRRGGSSYNEQFF. The CDR3 bases are TGTGCCAGCAGCCGCCGAGGAGGGTCGTCCTACAATGAGCAGTTCTTC. The chain is built from TRBV4-2 and TRBJ2-1; tentative D call: TRBD2 (6 bases). Germline V gene lookup returns CDR1 LGHNA and CDR2 YNFKEQ. The CDR3 is made up of 16 amino acids. V was trimmed by 4 bases and J by 1 base, leaving 14 bases between them.

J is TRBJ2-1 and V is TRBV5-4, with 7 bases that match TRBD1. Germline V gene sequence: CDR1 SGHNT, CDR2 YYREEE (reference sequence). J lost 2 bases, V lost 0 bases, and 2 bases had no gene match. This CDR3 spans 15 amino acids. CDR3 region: CASSLDQGAYNEQFF. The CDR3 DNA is TGTGCCAGCAGCTTGGATCAGGGGGCCTACAATGAGCAGTTCTTC.

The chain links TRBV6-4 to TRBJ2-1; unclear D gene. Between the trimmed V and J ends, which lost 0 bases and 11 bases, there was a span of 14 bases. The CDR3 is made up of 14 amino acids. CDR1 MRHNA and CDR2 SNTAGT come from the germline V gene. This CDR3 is CASSDSTASSQQFF. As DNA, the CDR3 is TGTGCCAGCAGTGACTCTACGGCCTCAAGCCAGCAGTTCTTC.

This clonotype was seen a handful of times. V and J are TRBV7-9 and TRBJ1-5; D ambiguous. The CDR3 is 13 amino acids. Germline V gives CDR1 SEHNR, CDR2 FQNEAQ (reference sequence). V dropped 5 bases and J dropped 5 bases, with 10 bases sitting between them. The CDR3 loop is CASSPREDQPQHF. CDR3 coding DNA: TGTGCCAGCAGCCCCCGGGAGGATCAGCCCCAGCATTTT.

The CDR3 region has the DNA TGTGCCAGCAGTTTCGGAGCCCCCGCAGCTTTCTTT. Translated, it gives CASSFGAPAAFF. The chain combines TRBV6-6 with TRBJ1-1, with D unclear. This CDR3 comprises 12 residues. The germline gives CDR1 MNHNY, CDR2 SVGAGI (reference sequence). Trimming pared 4 bases from V and 10 bases from J, leaving 13 bases between.

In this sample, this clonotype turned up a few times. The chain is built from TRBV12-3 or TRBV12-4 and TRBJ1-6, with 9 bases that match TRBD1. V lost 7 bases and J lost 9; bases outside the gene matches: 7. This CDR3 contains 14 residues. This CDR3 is CASTNRGQVSPLHF. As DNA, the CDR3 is TGTGCCAGCACGAACAGGGGGCAGGTTTCACCCCTCCACTTT.

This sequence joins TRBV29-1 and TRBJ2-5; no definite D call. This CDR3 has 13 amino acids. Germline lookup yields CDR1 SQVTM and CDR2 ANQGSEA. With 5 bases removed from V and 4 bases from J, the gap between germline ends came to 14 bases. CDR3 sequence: CSVIHRVRETQYF. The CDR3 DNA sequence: TGCAGCGTTATCCACCGGGTCCGAGAGACCCAGTACTTC.

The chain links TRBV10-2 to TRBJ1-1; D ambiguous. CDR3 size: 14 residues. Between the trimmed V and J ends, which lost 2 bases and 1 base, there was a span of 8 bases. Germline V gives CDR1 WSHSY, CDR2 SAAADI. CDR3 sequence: CASSEGEENTEAFF. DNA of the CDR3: TGCGCCAGCAGTGAGGGCGAGGAGAACACTGAAGCTTTCTTT.

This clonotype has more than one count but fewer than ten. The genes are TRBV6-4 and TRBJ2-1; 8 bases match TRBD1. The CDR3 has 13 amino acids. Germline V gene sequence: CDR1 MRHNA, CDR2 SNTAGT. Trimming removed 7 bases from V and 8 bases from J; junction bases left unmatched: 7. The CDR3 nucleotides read TGTGCCAGCATTCGGACAGGGTGGCATGAGCAGTTCTTC. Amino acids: CASIRTGWHEQFF.

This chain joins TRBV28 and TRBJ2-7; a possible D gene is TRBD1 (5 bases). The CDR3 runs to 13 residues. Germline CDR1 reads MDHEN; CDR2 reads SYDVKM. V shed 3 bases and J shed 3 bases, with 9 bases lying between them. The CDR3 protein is CASSFTGHYEQYV. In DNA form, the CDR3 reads TGTGCCAGCAGTTTCACCGGACACTACGAGCAGTACGTC.

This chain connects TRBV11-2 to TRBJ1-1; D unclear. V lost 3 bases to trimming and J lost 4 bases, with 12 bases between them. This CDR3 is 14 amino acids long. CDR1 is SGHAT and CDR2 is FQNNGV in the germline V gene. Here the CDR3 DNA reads TGTGCCAGCAGCTTTGAGGGCAGGAGCACTGAAGCTTTCTTT. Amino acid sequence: CASSFEGRSTEAFF.

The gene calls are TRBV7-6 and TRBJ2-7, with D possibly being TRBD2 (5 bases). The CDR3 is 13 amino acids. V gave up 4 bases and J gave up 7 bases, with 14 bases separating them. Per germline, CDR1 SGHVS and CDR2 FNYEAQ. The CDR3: CASSSDDYGEQYF. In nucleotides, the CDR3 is TGTGCCAGCAGCTCTGACGACTACGGGGAGCAGTACTTC.

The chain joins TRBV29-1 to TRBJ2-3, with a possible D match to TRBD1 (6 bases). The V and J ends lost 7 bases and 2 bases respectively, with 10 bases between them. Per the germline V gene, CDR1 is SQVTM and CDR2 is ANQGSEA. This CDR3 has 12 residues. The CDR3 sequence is CSARTDTDTQYF. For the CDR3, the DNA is TGCAGCGCCCGGACAGACACAGATACGCAGTATTTT.

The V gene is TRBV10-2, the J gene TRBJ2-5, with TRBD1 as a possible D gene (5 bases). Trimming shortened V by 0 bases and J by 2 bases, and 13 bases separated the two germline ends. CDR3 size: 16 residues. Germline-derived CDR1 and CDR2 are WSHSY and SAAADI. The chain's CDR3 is CASSESAGPIQETQYF. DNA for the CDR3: TGCGCCAGCAGTGAGTCAGCAGGGCCAATACAAGAGACCCAGTACTTC.

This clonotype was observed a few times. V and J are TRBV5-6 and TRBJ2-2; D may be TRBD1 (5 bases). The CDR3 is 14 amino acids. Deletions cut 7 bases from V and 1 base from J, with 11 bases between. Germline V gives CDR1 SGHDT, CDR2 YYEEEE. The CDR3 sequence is CASGQGVNTGELFF. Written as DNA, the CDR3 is TGTGCCAGCGGGCAGGGTGTGAACACCGGGGAGCTGTTTTTT. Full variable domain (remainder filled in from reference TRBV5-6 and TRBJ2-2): DAGVTQSPTHLIKTRGQQVTLRCSPKSGHDTVSWYQQALGQGPQFIFQYYEEEERQRGNFPDRFSGHQFPNYSSELNVNALLLGDSALYLCASGQGVNTGELFFGEGSRLTVL.

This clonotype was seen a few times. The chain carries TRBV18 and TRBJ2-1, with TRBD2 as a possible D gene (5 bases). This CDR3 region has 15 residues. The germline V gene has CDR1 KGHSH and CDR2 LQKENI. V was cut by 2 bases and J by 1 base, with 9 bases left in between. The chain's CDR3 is CASSPVEASYNEQFF. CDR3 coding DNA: TGTGCCAGCTCACCAGTGGAGGCTTCCTACAATGAGCAGTTCTTC.

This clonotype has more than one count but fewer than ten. The DNA of the CDR3 is TGTGCCAGCAGCTTACAGGGACAGGTCAGCAATGAGCAGTTCTTC. Its protein product is CASSLQGQVSNEQFF. The rearrangement links TRBV7-9 to TRBJ2-1; 8 bases map to TRBD1. Germline values: CDR1 SEHNR, CDR2 FQNEAQ (reference sequence). The CDR3 length is 15 residues. The V gene end was trimmed by 2 bases and the J gene end by 6 bases; junction bases not matched to a gene: 6.

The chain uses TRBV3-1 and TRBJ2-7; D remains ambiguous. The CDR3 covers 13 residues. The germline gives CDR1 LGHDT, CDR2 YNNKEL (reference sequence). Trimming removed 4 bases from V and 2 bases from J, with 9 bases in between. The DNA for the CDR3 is TGTGCCAGCAGCCCTTCAGGTGCCTACGAGCAGTACTTC. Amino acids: CASSPSGAYEQYF.

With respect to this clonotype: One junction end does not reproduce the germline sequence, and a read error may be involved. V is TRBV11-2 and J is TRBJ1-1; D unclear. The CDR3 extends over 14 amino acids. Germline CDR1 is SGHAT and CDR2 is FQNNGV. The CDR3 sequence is CASSLDFAGTEAFF. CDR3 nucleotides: TGTGCCAGCAGCCTAGATTTTGCCGGCACTGAAGCTTTCTTT.

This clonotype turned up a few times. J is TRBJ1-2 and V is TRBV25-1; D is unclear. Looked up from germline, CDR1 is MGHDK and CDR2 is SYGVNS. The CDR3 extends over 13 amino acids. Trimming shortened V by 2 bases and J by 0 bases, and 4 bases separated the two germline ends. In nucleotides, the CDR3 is TGTGCCAGCAGTGAACAGTCTAACTATGGCTACACCTTC. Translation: CASSEQSNYGYTF.

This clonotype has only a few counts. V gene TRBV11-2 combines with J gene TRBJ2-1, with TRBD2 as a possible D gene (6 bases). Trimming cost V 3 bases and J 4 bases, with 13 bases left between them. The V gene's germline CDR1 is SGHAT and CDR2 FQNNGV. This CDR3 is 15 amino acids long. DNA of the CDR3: TGTGCCAGCAGCTTTCTAACGGGGGAATACAATGAGCAGTTCTTC. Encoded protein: CASSFLTGEYNEQFF.

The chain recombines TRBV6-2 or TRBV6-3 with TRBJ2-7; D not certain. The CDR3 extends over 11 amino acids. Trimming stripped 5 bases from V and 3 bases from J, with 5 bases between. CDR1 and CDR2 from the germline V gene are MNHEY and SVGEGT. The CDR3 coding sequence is TGTGCCAGCAGTCAAAACTACGAGCAGTACTTC. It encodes CASSQNYEQYF.

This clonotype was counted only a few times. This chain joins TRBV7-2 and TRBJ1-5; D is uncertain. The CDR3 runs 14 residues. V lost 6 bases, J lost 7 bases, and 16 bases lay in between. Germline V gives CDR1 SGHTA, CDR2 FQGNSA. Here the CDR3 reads CASRSAGVGQPQHF. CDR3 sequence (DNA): TGTGCCAGCAGATCGGCCGGGGTAGGACAGCCCCAGCATTTT. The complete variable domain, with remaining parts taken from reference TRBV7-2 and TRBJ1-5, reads GAGVSQSPSNKVTEKGKDVELRCDPISGHTALYWYRQSLGQGLEFLIYFQGNSAPDKSGLPSDRFSAERTGGSVSTLTIQRTQQEDSAVYLCASRSAGVGQPQHFGDGTRLSIL.

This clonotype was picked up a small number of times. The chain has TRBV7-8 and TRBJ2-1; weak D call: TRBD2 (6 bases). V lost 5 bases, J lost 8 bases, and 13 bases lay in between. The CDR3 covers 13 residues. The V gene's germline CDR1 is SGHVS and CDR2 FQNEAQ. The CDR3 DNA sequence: TGTGCCAGCAGCCCCGGGACTTTGGATGAGCAGTTCTTC. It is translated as CASSPGTLDEQFF.